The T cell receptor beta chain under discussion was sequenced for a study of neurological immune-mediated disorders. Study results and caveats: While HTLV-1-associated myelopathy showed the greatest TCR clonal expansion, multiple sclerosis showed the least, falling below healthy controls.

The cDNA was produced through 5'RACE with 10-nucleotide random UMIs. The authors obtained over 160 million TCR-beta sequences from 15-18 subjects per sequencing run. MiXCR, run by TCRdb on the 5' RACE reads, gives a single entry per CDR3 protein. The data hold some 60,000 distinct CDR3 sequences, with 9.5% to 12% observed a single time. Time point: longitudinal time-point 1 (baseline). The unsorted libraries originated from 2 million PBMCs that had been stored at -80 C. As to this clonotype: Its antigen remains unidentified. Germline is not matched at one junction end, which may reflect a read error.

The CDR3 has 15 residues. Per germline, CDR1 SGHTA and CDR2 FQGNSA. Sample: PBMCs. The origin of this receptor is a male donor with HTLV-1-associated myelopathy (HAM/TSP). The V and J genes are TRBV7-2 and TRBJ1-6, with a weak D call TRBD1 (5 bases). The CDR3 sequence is CASSLDGGVRSPPHF. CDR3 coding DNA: TGTGCCAGCAGCTTAGATGGGGGGGTTCGGTCACCCCCCCACTTT.